This T cell receptor beta chain was captured in a study of multiple sclerosis patients with progressive multifocal leukoencephalopathy. Overall study context: Multiple sclerosis patients on natalizumab who never developed PML served as longitudinally sampled controls.

This CDR3 spans 14 amino acids. After removal of 5 bases from V and 8 bases from J, the junction contained 9 bases not matched to a gene. Germline CDR1 reads SGHNT; CDR2 reads YENEEA. Time point meaning: before natalizumab initiation. T0 refers to blood drawn before natalizumab was first infused. This table comes from immunoSEQ multiplex PCR, and its TCRdb copy is limited to in-frame clones, with some not included. The data show tens of thousands of clones, 85% to 95% seen once. Of note for this clone: Its antigen is not identified.

Study-level points and caveats: Findings may reflect JC virus infection or just general immunocompromise.

The chain recombines TRBV11-3 with TRBJ2-1; 7 bases map to TRBD2. The sequencing input was PBMCs. This receptor was taken from a man in his thirties or forties with multiple sclerosis. The CDR3 DNA reads as TGTGCCAGCAGCAAGGGATTCCGGGAGGATGAGCAGTTCTTC. Translating gives CASSKGFREDEQFF.